These 15 T cell receptor beta chains originate from one sample sequenced in a study of T cell responses to AZD1222 COVID-19 vaccine. The method was immunoSEQ multiplex PCR; TCRdb's version includes in-frame clones alone and lacks a portion of them. The sample lists more than 140,000 clones, approximately 90% occurring once. Sequencing used peripheral blood, obtained on day 0 of AZD1222 vaccination. The receptors come from an adult in good health.

The chain employs TRBV2 and TRBJ2-7; D remains ambiguous. This CDR3 contains 11 residues. The V gene lost 3 bases and the J gene lost 4 bases, with 4 bases spanning the gap. Germline V gene lookup returns CDR1 SNHLY and CDR2 FYNNEI. The CDR3 reads CASSDEYEQYF. The CDR3, as DNA: TGTGCCAGCAGTGACGAATACGAGCAGTACTTC. Complete variable domain (other parts from reference TRBV2 and TRBJ2-7): EPEVTQTPSHQVTQMGQEVILRCVPISNHLYFYWYRQILGQKVEFLVSFYNNEISEKSEIFDDQFSVERPDGSNFTLKIRSTKLEDSAMYFCASSDEYEQYFGPGTRLTVT.

CDR3 in amino acids: CASSIRAPGLASGETQYF. The DNA for the CDR3 is TGTGCCAGTAGTATCCGTGCCCCGGGACTAGCTTCCGGAGAGACCCAGTACTTC. The J gene is TRBJ2-5, the V gene TRBV19, with TRBD2 matching 9 bases. This CDR3 is built from 18 residues. Trimming removed 3 bases from V and 4 bases from J; junction bases left unmatched: 15. Germline V lookup: CDR1 LNHDA, CDR2 SQIVND (reference sequence).

In DNA, the CDR3 is TGTGCCAGCAGTTACTCTTGGGGAGCTAACTACGAGCAGTACTTC. Protein: CASSYSWGANYEQYF. This sequence joins TRBV6-5 and TRBJ2-7, with D perhaps matching TRBD2 (5 bases). V was shortened by 0 bases and J by 3 bases, with 12 bases between the two germline ends. Germline CDR1 MNHEY, CDR2 SVGAGI. CDR3 size: 15 residues.

The chain employs TRBV7-2 and TRBJ1-2, with D perhaps matching TRBD1 (5 bases). The CDR3 loop spans 13 amino acids. V lost 3 bases, J lost 6 bases, and 11 bases lay in between. CDR1 SGHTA and CDR2 FQGNSA come from the germline V gene. DNA of the CDR3: TGTGCCAGCAGCTTTACAGGTGGCAATGGCTACACCTTC. This sequence encodes CASSFTGGNGYTF. Variable domain in full (rest from reference TRBV7-2 and TRBJ1-2): GAGVSQSPSNKVTEKGKDVELRCDPISGHTALYWYRQSLGQGLEFLIYFQGNSAPDKSGLPSDRFSAERTGGSVSTLTIQRTQQEDSAVYLCASSFTGGNGYTFGSGTRLTVV.

The rearrangement uses TRBV7-2 and TRBJ2-7; TRBD2 matches 12 bases. The CDR3 spans 18 residues. The ends lost 1 base at V and 2 bases at J; junction bases unmatched: 9. Germline loops: CDR1 SGHTA, CDR2 FQGNSA. This CDR3 reads CASSLVESSGRDPYEQYF. The CDR3 DNA reads as TGTGCCAGCAGCTTAGTTGAGTCTAGCGGGAGGGACCCCTACGAGCAGTACTTC.

The chain carries TRBV28 and TRBJ1-3, with D maybe TRBD1 (6 bases). This CDR3 spans 13 amino acids. The V gene's germline CDR1 is MDHEN and CDR2 SYDVKM. V lost 10 bases and J lost 0, with 10 bases in between. DNA for the CDR3: TGTGCCATTGAGGGGGTCTCTGGAAACACCATATATTTT. This gives the protein CAIEGVSGNTIYF.

The gene calls are TRBV5-5 and TRBJ1-6, with D hard to call. In germline, CDR1 is SGHKS, CDR2 YYEKEE (reference sequence). The V and J ends lost 0 bases and 7 bases respectively, with 11 bases between them. The CDR3 has 15 residues. The CDR3 sequence is CASSLVVARNSPLHF. CDR3 nucleotides: TGTGCCAGCAGCTTGGTGGTAGCCCGAAATTCACCCCTCCACTTT.

This chain connects TRBV11-2 to TRBJ1-1; D perhaps matches TRBD1 (5 bases). The length of the CDR3 is 14 residues. Germline CDR1 is SGHAT and CDR2 is FQNNGV. The V gene lost 5 bases and the J gene lost 4 bases, with 14 bases spanning the gap. The CDR3 DNA reads TGTGCCAGCAGCCCCTTTGTGGGGGGCACTGAAGCTTTCTTT. It yields the protein CASSPFVGGTEAFF.

The V gene is TRBV6-5, the J gene TRBJ1-1; no firm D call. The CDR3 is 13 amino acids. Per the germline V gene, CDR1 is MNHEY and CDR2 is SVGAGI. Between the trimmed V and J ends, which lost 2 bases and 1 base, there was a span of 5 bases. CDR3 protein: CASSYRQNTEAFF. CDR3 coding DNA: TGTGCCAGCAGTTACCGACAGAACACTGAAGCTTTCTTT.

This clone turned up a few times. V gene TRBV3-1 (or the pseudogene TRBV3-2) combines with J gene TRBJ1-4; 9 nucleotides line up with TRBD1. Trimming cost V 5 bases and J 2 bases; bases outside gene matches: 6. The CDR3 loop spans 16 amino acids. Germline V gene sequence: CDR1 LGHDT, CDR2 YNNKEL (reference sequence). CDR3 in amino acids: CASSTGTGSTNEKLFF. The CDR3 region has the DNA TGTGCCAGCAGCACCGGGACAGGGTCCACTAATGAAAAACTGTTTTTT.

The chain uses TRBV9 and TRBJ1-1, with D possibly TRBD1 on 5 matching bases. Germline CDR1 is SGDLS and CDR2 is YYNGEE. Between the trimmed V and J ends, which lost 5 bases and 4 bases, there was a span of 18 bases. The CDR3 spans 15 residues. CDR3 protein: CASRPGGGSPTEAFF. CDR3 in DNA: TGTGCCAGCAGGCCCGGGGGGGGATCCCCCACTGAAGCTTTCTTT.

This chain uses TRBV6-1 with TRBJ1-4, with D possibly being TRBD1 (5 bases). Germline CDR1 and CDR2: MNHNS and SASEGT. V was pared by 4 bases and J by 5 bases, with 17 bases between. The CDR3 consists of 16 residues. CDR3 DNA sequence: TGTGCCAGCAGTGTCGGGACTCTTAGAGCAAATGAAAAACTGTTTTTT. Translating gives CASSVGTLRANEKLFF.

The V and J genes are TRBV28 and TRBJ1-1; 9 positions match TRBD1. CDR3 size: 16 residues. Germline V gene lookup returns CDR1 MDHEN and CDR2 SYDVKM. With 5 bases clipped from V and 0 bases from J, the junction kept 7 bases outside the gene matches. The CDR3 bases are TGTGCCAGCAGTACCCGGACAGGGGCCCTGAACACTGAAGCTTTCTTT. This sequence encodes CASSTRTGALNTEAFF.

The chain is built from TRBV6-5 and TRBJ1-2; no firm D call. CDR3 length: 15 residues. Trimming pared 6 bases from V and 1 base from J, leaving 15 bases between. Germline assignment: CDR1 MNHEY and CDR2 SVGAGI. The CDR3 DNA is TGTGCCAGCAGCAACCGGGAGTTTGGTAACTATGGCTACACCTTC. Its protein product is CASSNREFGNYGYTF.

In DNA form, the CDR3 reads TGTGCCAGCAGTTACTCGAGCAGGGGCACTGGAAACACCATATATTTT. Amino acids: CASSYSSRGTGNTIYF. This rearrangement joins TRBV6-5 to TRBJ1-3, with D tentatively TRBD1 (6 bases). The CDR3 has 16 residues. Trimming cost V 0 bases and J 2 bases, with 11 bases left between them. CDR1 is MNHEY, CDR2 SVGAGI, per germline.